This T cell receptor (beta chain) is from a study of cytomegalovirus exposure and HLA in healthy donors. Per germline, CDR1 SEHNR and CDR2 FQNEAQ (reference sequence). The trim removed 4 bases at V and 1 base at J, leaving 13 bases unmatched. There are 17 residues in the CDR3. Study-level points and caveats: Being productive about 87% or about 30% of the time was typical of most TCR beta V segments in an earlier analysis.

PCR was performed using 60 Vbeta and 13 Jbeta primers. TCRdb's table, derived via immunoSEQ multiplex PCR, lists solely in-frame clones and lacks some. The sample includes about 200,000 clones, approximately 86% of them seen just once. A note on this clone: Its matching antigen is unknown.

The sequence derives from a woman in her thirties in good health and CMV-seronegative. The genes are TRBV7-9 and TRBJ2-7, with TRBD2 matching 7 bases. Sequencing was done on a sample of PBMCs. CDR3 in DNA: TGTGCCAGCAGCTCCCCAAGGGAGGGCCACATTTCCTACGAGCAGTACTTC. Protein: CASSSPREGHISYEQYF.